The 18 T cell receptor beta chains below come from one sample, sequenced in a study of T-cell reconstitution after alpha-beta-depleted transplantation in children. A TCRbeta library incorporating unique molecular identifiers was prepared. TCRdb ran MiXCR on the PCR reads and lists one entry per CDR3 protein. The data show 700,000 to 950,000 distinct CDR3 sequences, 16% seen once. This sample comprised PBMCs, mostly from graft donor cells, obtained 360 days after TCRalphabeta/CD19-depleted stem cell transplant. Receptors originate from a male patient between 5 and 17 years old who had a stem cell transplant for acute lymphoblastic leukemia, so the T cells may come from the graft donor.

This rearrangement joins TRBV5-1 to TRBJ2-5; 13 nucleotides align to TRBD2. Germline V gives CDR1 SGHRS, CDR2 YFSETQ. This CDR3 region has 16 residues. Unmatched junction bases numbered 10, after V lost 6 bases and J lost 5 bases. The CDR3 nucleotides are TGCGCCAGCACCCGACTAGCGGGAGGAGGAAGGGAGACCCAGTACTTC. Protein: CASTRLAGGGRETQYF.

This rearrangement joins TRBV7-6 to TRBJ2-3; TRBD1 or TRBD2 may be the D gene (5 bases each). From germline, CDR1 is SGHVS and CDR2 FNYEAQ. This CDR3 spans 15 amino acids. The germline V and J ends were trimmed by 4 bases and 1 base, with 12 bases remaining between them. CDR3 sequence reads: CASSYRGDGTDTQYF. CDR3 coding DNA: TGTGCCAGCAGCTACAGAGGGGACGGCACAGATACGCAGTATTTT.

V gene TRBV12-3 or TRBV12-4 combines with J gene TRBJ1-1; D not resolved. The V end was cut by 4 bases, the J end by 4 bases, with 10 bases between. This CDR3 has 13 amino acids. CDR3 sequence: CASSSGLGTEAFF. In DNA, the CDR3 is TGTGCCAGCAGTTCCGGGCTTGGCACTGAAGCTTTCTTT.

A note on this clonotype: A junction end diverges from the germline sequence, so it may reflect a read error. The CDR3 reads CASSLMSGYNF. DNA for the CDR3: TGTGCCAGCAGCTTGATGAGTGGCTACAACTTC. The V gene is TRBV7-9, the J gene TRBJ1-2; no reliable D call. Germline V lookup: CDR1 SEHNR, CDR2 FQNEAQ (reference sequence). This CDR3 region has 11 residues.

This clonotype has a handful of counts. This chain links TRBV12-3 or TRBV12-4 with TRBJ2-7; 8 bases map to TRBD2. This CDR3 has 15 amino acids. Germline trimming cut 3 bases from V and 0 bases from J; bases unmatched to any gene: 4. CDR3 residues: CASSFDGRASYEQYF. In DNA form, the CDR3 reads TGTGCCAGCAGTTTCGACGGGAGGGCCTCCTACGAGCAGTACTTC.

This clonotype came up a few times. CDR3: CASSVVSSGANVLTF. The CDR3 DNA sequence: TGTGCCAGCAGCGTAGTAAGCTCTGGGGCCAACGTCCTGACTTTC. The genes are TRBV9 and TRBJ2-6, with D unresolved. V was shortened by 0 bases and J by 0 bases, with 4 bases between the two germline ends. The germline V gene has CDR1 SGDLS and CDR2 YYNGEE. The CDR3 has 15 amino acids.

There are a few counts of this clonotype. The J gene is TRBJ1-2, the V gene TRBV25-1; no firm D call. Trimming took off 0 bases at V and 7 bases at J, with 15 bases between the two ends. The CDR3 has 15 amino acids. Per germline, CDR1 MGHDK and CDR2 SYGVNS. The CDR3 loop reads CASSEYPLGVGGYTF. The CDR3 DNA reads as TGTGCCAGCAGTGAATATCCCCTCGGCGTCGGTGGCTACACCTTC.

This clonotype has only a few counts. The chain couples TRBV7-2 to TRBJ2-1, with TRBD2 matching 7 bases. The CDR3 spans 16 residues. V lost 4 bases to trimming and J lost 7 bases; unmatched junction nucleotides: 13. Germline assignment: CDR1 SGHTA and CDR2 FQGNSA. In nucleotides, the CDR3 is TGTGCCAGCAGCTCCGCGGGAGCCTTGGGCCCTAATGAGCAGTTCTTC. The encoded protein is CASSSAGALGPNEQFF.

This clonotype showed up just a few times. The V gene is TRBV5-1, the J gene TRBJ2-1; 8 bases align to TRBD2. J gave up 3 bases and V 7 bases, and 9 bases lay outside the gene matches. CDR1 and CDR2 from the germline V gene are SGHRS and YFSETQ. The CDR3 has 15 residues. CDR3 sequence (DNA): TGCGCCAGCTTTCTCCGGGGGGGGAACTACAATGAGCAGTTCTTC. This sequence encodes CASFLRGGNYNEQFF. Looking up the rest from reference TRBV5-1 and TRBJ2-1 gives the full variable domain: KAGVTQTPRYLIKTRGQQVTLSCSPISGHRSVSWYQQTPGQGLQFLFEYFSETQRNKGNFPGRFSGRQFSNSRSEMNVSTLELGDSALYLCASFLRGGNYNEQFFGPGTRLTVL.

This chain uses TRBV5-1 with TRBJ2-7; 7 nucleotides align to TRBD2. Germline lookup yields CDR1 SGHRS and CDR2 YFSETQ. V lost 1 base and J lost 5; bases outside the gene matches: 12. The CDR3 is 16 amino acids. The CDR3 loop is CASSLYEGGPTNEQYF. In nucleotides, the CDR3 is TGCGCCAGCAGCTTGTATGAGGGAGGGCCCACCAACGAGCAGTACTTC.

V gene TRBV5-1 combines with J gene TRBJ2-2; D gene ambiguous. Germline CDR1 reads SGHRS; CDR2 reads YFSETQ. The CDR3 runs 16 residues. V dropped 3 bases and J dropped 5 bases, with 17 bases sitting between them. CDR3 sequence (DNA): TGCGCCAGCAGCTCTCCGGCCCTTCGCTTAACCGGGGAGCTGTTTTTT. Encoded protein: CASSSPALRLTGELFF.

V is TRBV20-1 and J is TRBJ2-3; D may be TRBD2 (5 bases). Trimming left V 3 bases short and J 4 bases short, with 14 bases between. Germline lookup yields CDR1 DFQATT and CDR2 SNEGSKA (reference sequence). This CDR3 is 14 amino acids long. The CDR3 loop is CSARRGSGPDTQYF. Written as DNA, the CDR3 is TGCAGTGCTAGGCGAGGGAGTGGCCCAGATACGCAGTATTTT.

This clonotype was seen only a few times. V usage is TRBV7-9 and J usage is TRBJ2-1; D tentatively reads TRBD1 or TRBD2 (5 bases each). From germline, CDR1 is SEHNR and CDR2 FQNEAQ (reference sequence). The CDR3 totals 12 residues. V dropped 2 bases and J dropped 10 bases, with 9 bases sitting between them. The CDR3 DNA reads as TGTGCCAGCAGCTTACGGGGCTTGGAGCAGTTCTTC. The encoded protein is CASSLRGLEQFF.

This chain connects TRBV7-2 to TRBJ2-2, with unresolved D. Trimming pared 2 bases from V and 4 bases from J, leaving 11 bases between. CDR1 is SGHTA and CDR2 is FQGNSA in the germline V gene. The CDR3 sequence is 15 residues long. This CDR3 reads CASSLLTTLTGELFF. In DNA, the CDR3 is TGTGCCAGCAGCTTATTAACTACGCTCACCGGGGAGCTGTTTTTT. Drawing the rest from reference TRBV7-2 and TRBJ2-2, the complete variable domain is GAGVSQSPSNKVTEKGKDVELRCDPISGHTALYWYRQSLGQGLEFLIYFQGNSAPDKSGLPSDRFSAERTGGSVSTLTIQRTQQEDSAVYLCASSLLTTLTGELFFGEGSRLTVL.

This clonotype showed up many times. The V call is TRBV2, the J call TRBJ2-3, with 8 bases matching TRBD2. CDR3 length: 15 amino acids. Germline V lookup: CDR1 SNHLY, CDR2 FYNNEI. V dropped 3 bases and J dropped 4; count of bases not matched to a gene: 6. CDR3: CASSERVAGPDTQYF. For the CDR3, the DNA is TGTGCCAGCAGTGAGAGGGTAGCGGGACCAGATACGCAGTATTTT.

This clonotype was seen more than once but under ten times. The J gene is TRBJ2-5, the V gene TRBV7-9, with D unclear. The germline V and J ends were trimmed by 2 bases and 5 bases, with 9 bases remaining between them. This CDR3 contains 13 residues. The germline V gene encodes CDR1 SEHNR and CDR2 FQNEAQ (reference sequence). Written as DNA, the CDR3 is TGTGCCAGCAGCTTACTAGTGAAGGAGACCCAGTACTTC. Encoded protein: CASSLLVKETQYF.

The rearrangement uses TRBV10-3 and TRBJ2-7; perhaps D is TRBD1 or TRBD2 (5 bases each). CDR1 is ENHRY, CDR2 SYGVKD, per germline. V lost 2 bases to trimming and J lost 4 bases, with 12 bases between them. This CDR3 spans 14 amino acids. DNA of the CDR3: TGTGCCATCAGTGAGACTGGGGCGGGTTACGAGCAGTACTTC. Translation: CAISETGAGYEQYF.

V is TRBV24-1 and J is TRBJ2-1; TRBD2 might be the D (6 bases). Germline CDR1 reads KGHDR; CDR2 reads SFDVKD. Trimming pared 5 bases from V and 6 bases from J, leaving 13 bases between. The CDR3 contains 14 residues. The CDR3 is CATSVGGIGNEQFF. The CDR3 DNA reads TGTGCCACCAGTGTTGGCGGGATAGGCAATGAGCAGTTCTTC.